These T cell receptor beta chains were read from a single sample in a study of OX40 agonist ivuxolimab in advanced cancers. Sequenced by immunoSEQ multiplex PCR; TCRdb stores in-frame clones only, minus some. The table has 80,000 to 95,000 clones, approximately 90% seen once. Sample: CD4+ or CD8+ T cells sorted from blood, taken in a trial of the OX40 agonist ivuxolimab. These receptor sequences come from an adult with an advanced solid tumor such as melanoma, head and neck, liver or kidney cancer. CDR3s leave out the opening cysteine and the closing phenylalanine or tryptophan. Fields, in order: V gene, clone size, J gene, D gene, CDR3 protein. The D gene is left open where the match is weak. The listing skips clone size in some rows; elsewhere it reads once, few, many or a size class.

v_gene: TRBV4-1
abundance: .
j_gene: TRBJ2-7
d_gene: .
CDR3aa: ASSQGSAGIDEQY

v_gene: TRBV19
abundance: .
j_gene: TRBJ1-2
d_gene: .
CDR3aa: ASSYLSRGRDGYT

v_gene: TRBV7-2
abundance: .
j_gene: TRBJ1-1
d_gene: .
CDR3aa: ASSLVGFMNTEAF

v_gene: TRBV28
abundance: .
j_gene: TRBJ1-4
d_gene: .
CDR3aa: ASSLRAGMNEKLF

v_gene: TRBV4-3
abundance: .
j_gene: TRBJ1-2
d_gene: TRBD1
CDR3aa: ASSQLNRGQSGYT

v_gene: TRBV11-2
abundance: .
j_gene: TRBJ1-3
d_gene: .
CDR3aa: ASSLGSGNTIY

v_gene: TRBV14
abundance: few
j_gene: TRBJ2-4
d_gene: .
CDR3aa: ASSQGYAKNIQY

v_gene: TRBV5-1
abundance: .
j_gene: TRBJ1-1
d_gene: .
CDR3aa: ASSVTRDLGSEAF

v_gene: TRBV2
abundance: .
j_gene: TRBJ2-7
d_gene: .
CDR3aa: ASSRQKRQY

v_gene: TRBV5-1
abundance: .
j_gene: TRBJ1-3
d_gene: .
CDR3aa: ASSFPGAGNTIY

v_gene: TRBV4-2
abundance: .
j_gene: TRBJ1-3
d_gene: .
CDR3aa: ASRQYRESSGNTIY

v_gene: TRBV4-3
abundance: .
j_gene: TRBJ1-4
d_gene: TRBD1
CDR3aa: ASSQEGARGEKLF

v_gene: TRBV28
abundance: .
j_gene: TRBJ1-1
d_gene: .
CDR3aa: ASSFGVRGRVFPNTEAF

v_gene: TRBV18
abundance: .
j_gene: TRBJ1-4
d_gene: TRBD1
CDR3aa: ASSPRQGYEKLF

v_gene: TRBV5-4
abundance: .
j_gene: TRBJ2-7
d_gene: TRBD1
CDR3aa: ASSTRTGLSEQY

v_gene: TRBV5-1
abundance: .
j_gene: TRBJ2-3
d_gene: .
CDR3aa: ASSFAGDWTDTQY

v_gene: TRBV5-5
abundance: .
j_gene: TRBJ2-5
d_gene: .
CDR3aa: ASSLMGEETQY

v_gene: TRBV28
abundance: many
j_gene: TRBJ1-2
d_gene: .
CDR3aa: ASLGQGPSNYGYT

v_gene: TRBV13
abundance: once
j_gene: TRBJ2-2
d_gene: TRBD1
CDR3aa: ASRGGTGVSTGELF

v_gene: TRBV27
abundance: .
j_gene: TRBJ1-1
d_gene: .
CDR3aa: ASSLRGMVNTEAF

v_gene: TRBV5-4
abundance: .
j_gene: TRBJ2-3
d_gene: .
CDR3aa: ASSFGADTQY

v_gene: TRBV4-2
abundance: .
j_gene: TRBJ1-3
d_gene: .
CDR3aa: ASSQDVAGSGNTIY

v_gene: TRBV5-4
abundance: .
j_gene: TRBJ2-2
d_gene: .
CDR3aa: ASSTALASGELF

v_gene: TRBV9
abundance: .
j_gene: TRBJ1-1
d_gene: TRBD1
CDR3aa: ASSPIQGQDTEAF

v_gene: TRBV5-1
abundance: .
j_gene: TRBJ1-3
d_gene: .
CDR3aa: ASSLAGGTSSGNTIY

v_gene: TRBV4-1
abundance: .
j_gene: TRBJ2-7
d_gene: .
CDR3aa: ASSQVASYEQY

v_gene: TRBV18
abundance: .
j_gene: TRBJ1-1
d_gene: .
CDR3aa: ASSWENTEAF

v_gene: TRBV5-1
abundance: few
j_gene: TRBJ2-2
d_gene: TRBD1
CDR3aa: ASSLAGGPGELF

v_gene: TRBV11-3
abundance: .
j_gene: TRBJ2-1
d_gene: .
CDR3aa: ASSLSWTETSYNEQF

v_gene: TRBV6-6
abundance: .
j_gene: TRBJ2-2
d_gene: .
CDR3aa: ASSSFDTGELF

v_gene: TRBV9
abundance: .
j_gene: TRBJ2-5
d_gene: .
CDR3aa: ASSVGLNAETQY

v_gene: TRBV6-5
abundance: .
j_gene: TRBJ2-7
d_gene: .
CDR3aa: ASSGGGPSYEQY

v_gene: TRBV28
abundance: .
j_gene: TRBJ1-1
d_gene: TRBD1
CDR3aa: ASSFARQGITEAF

v_gene: TRBV5-1
abundance: once
j_gene: TRBJ2-7
d_gene: TRBD1
CDR3aa: ASSPDRGGYEQY

v_gene: TRBV6-5
abundance: .
j_gene: TRBJ2-1
d_gene: TRBD2
CDR3aa: ASSPRTSEQF

v_gene: TRBV5-1
abundance: .
j_gene: TRBJ2-1
d_gene: TRBD2
CDR3aa: ASSQREVIYNEQF

v_gene: TRBV18
abundance: .
j_gene: TRBJ1-5
d_gene: TRBD1
CDR3aa: ASSPGGQGNQPQH

v_gene: TRBV7-9
abundance: .
j_gene: TRBJ1-1
d_gene: .
CDR3aa: ASSLIERLNTEAF

v_gene: TRBV5-1
abundance: .
j_gene: TRBJ2-2
d_gene: TRBD1
CDR3aa: AGKTGTGDTGELF

v_gene: TRBV28
abundance: .
j_gene: TRBJ1-5
d_gene: .
CDR3aa: ASSSYPTMNQPQH

v_gene: TRBV2
abundance: once
j_gene: TRBJ2-3
d_gene: TRBD2
CDR3aa: ASSGRASGGTDTQY

v_gene: TRBV6-1
abundance: .
j_gene: TRBJ2-5
d_gene: .
CDR3aa: ASTDGWGTETQY

v_gene: TRBV6-6
abundance: .
j_gene: TRBJ2-7
d_gene: .
CDR3aa: ASRRQAAREQY

v_gene: TRBV4-1
abundance: .
j_gene: TRBJ1-4
d_gene: TRBD1
CDR3aa: ASSDRDRGFGPTNEKLF

v_gene: TRBV9
abundance: .
j_gene: TRBJ2-7
d_gene: .
CDR3aa: ASSVYRDNSYEQY

v_gene: TRBV11-2
abundance: .
j_gene: TRBJ2-5
d_gene: TRBD1
CDR3aa: ARRGGKRQY

v_gene: TRBV7-9
abundance: .
j_gene: TRBJ1-6
d_gene: TRBD1
CDR3aa: ASSLRTGDFSRSPLH

v_gene: TRBV20-1
abundance: .
j_gene: TRBJ2-7
d_gene: .
CDR3aa: SARVDYEQY

v_gene: TRBV6-6
abundance: .
j_gene: TRBJ1-5
d_gene: .
CDR3aa: ASSSESGRFNQPQH

v_gene: TRBV27
abundance: .
j_gene: TRBJ1-5
d_gene: .
CDR3aa: ASSLGAATNQPQH

v_gene: TRBV5-1
abundance: .
j_gene: TRBJ1-3
d_gene: .
CDR3aa: ASSSDSSGNTIY

v_gene: TRBV29-1
abundance: .
j_gene: TRBJ2-5
d_gene: TRBD2
CDR3aa: SVETSGAQETQY

v_gene: TRBV6-6
abundance: .
j_gene: TRBJ1-1
d_gene: .
CDR3aa: ASRKEVSGNTEAF

v_gene: TRBV7-9
abundance: once
j_gene: TRBJ1-2
d_gene: TRBD1
CDR3aa: ASSSPTGPYT

v_gene: TRBV11-2
abundance: .
j_gene: TRBJ1-4
d_gene: .
CDR3aa: ASSPSAGWSEKLF

v_gene: TRBV6-1
abundance: .
j_gene: TRBJ2-2
d_gene: .
CDR3aa: ASSFQGAGELF

v_gene: TRBV28
abundance: .
j_gene: TRBJ2-3
d_gene: .
CDR3aa: ASSPPPPGTDTQY

v_gene: TRBV9
abundance: .
j_gene: TRBJ2-2
d_gene: .
CDR3aa: ASSVFGGARFNTGELF

v_gene: TRBV25-1
abundance: .
j_gene: TRBJ1-4
d_gene: TRBD1
CDR3aa: ASSDRPDREKLF